These T cell receptor beta chains were read from a single sample in a study of PD-1 blockade in classical Hodgkin lymphoma. Data came from immunoSEQ multiplex PCR; TCRdb stores just in-frame clones and leaves some out. Of around 45,000 clones listed, approximately 91% are singletons. The source material was peripheral blood mononuclear cells (PBMCs), sampled at baseline. All receptors come from a human donor with classical Hodgkin lymphoma. The CDR3 runs from the conserved cysteine through the conserved F or W. Each record gives: V gene, D gene, J gene, clone size, CDR3 DNA, CDR3 protein. D genes are given only for firm matches. The size of a clone is reported for some rows only, either as once, few or many, or as a class for expanded clones.

>TRBV7-9|.|TRBJ2-7|.
TGTGCCAGCAGCTTAATCTGGGGACGGTCCTACGAGCAGTACTTC
CASSLIWGRSYEQYF
>TRBV5-6|.|TRBJ2-1|.
TGTGCCAGCAGCCCGAACCAGGACAGAAACAATGAGCAGTTCTTC
CASSPNQDRNNEQFF
>TRBV5-1|.|TRBJ2-1|.
TGCGCCAGCAGCTTGGCCAGTAGGGGGTACAATGAGCAGTTCTTC
CASSLASRGYNEQFF
>TRBV18|.|TRBJ1-2|.
TGTGCCAGCTCACCCGACAGATTCTATGGCTACACCTTC
CASSPDRFYGYTF
>TRBV9|TRBD1|TRBJ1-6|few
TGTGCCAGCAGCGTAGCTCCGGGACAGGGGGCGAATTCACCCCTCCACTTT
CASSVAPGQGANSPLHF
>TRBV7-8|.|TRBJ2-7|.
TGTGCCAGCAGTTCAAACAGGGCCCGTTACGAGCAGTACTTC
CASSSNRARYEQYF
>TRBV7-6|TRBD1|TRBJ2-7|.
TGTGCCAGCAGCTCCCCGGGACAGGGACACGAGCAGTACTTC
CASSSPGQGHEQYF
>TRBV13|TRBD2|TRBJ2-3|.
TGTGCCAGCAGCCCAAACGGGCCCGCTAGCGGGGAGAGCACAGATACGCAGTATTTT
CASSPNGPASGESTDTQYF
>TRBV5-1|.|TRBJ1-5|.
TGCGCCAGCAGCCTGGACTGGAATCAGCCCCAGCATTTT
CASSLDWNQPQHF
>TRBV5-1|.|TRBJ2-7|.
TGCGCCAGCAGTTTGACCTCGCGCGACACTTCCTACGAGCAGTACTTC
CASSLTSRDTSYEQYF
>TRBV4-1|TRBD1|TRBJ2-7|.
TGCGCCAGCAGCCAAGAAGGCCCAGGGGGCAGAGAGCAGTACTTC
CASSQEGPGGREQYF
>TRBV19|.|TRBJ2-3|.
TGTGCCAGTAGTATTTCTAATCGGGGTGATACGCAGTATTTT
CASSISNRGDTQYF
>TRBV29-1|TRBD1|TRBJ2-7|.
TGCAGCGTGTGGACAGGGAGTGCCTACGAGCAGTACTTC
CSVWTGSAYEQYF
>TRBV2|.|TRBJ2-1|once
TGTGCCAGCAGTGAGGACTCCAGCTGGCAGTTCTTC
CASSEDSSWQFF